The 10 T cell receptor beta chains in this list originate from one sample, sequenced in a study of cytomegalovirus exposure and HLA in healthy donors. The PCR used 60 Vbeta and 13 Jbeta primers. Profiling relied on immunoSEQ multiplex PCR, and the TCRdb table lists in-frame clones only, not all of them. Of approximately 160,000 clones in the sample, 82% were seen once. The material sequenced was PBMCs. These receptors all come from a girl aged 10-17 years in good health and CMV-seropositive.

The rearrangement uses TRBV7-8 and TRBJ2-7; 10 bases map to TRBD2. The V gene's germline CDR1 is SGHVS and CDR2 FQNEAQ. V dropped 2 bases and J dropped 3; count of bases not matched to a gene: 1. The CDR3 covers 14 residues. The CDR3 nucleotides read TGTGCCAGCAGCTTAACTAGCGGGGTCTACGAGCAGTACTTC. Translated: CASSLTSGVYEQYF.

The sample holds one count of this clone. V gene TRBV7-9 combines with J gene TRBJ1-2, with 8 bases lining up with TRBD1. Trimming took 2 bases from V and 8 from J; bases not matched to a gene: 7. CDR1 is SEHNR and CDR2 is FQNEAQ in the germline V gene (reference sequence). The CDR3 is 14 amino acids. This CDR3 reads CASSLTRGRVGYTF. The DNA of the CDR3 is TGTGCCAGCAGCTTAACCAGGGGGCGAGTAGGCTACACCTTC.

Here the CDR3 reads CASSLYLGLTYEQYF. Here the CDR3 DNA reads TGTGCCAGCAGTTTATATCTGGGGCTAACCTACGAGCAGTACTTC. The chain recombines TRBV28 with TRBJ2-7, with a possible D match to TRBD1 (5 bases). The V end lost 1 base, the J end lost 2 bases, and 12 bases lay between the germline ends. CDR1 is MDHEN and CDR2 is SYDVKM in the germline V gene. The CDR3 has 15 amino acids.

The genes are TRBV27 and TRBJ1-2; a possible D gene is TRBD1 (5 bases). The CDR3 is 17 residues long. The germline V gene encodes CDR1 MNHEY and CDR2 SMNVEV (reference sequence). With 0 bases removed from V and 2 bases from J, the gap between germline ends came to 16 bases. This CDR3 is CASSLSGSSGPNYGYTF. The CDR3, as DNA: TGTGCCAGCAGTTTATCGGGATCCTCAGGGCCGAACTATGGCTACACCTTC.

The chain couples TRBV12-2 to TRBJ1-5; the listed D gene, TRBD1, was not tested against the DNA. TRBV12-2 is noted as a pseudogene. The CDR3 is 15 amino acids. The CDR3 coding sequence is TGTGCAAGTCCCAGGGGCAGGGGCTTTGGTCAGCCCCAGCATTTT. Its translation: CASPRGRGFGQPQHF.

The CDR3 coding sequence is TGCGCCAGCAGCCAAGGAAAAGGACTAGCGGCAGATACGCAGTATTTT. Protein: CASSQGKGLAADTQYF. The chain carries TRBV4-1 and TRBJ2-3; 10 nucleotides match TRBD2. CDR1 and CDR2 (germline): MGHRA, YSYEKL. With V trimmed by 1 base and J by 4 bases, 5 bases remained unmatched. This CDR3 has 16 residues.

The table lists this clone with a few counts. The J gene is TRBJ2-7, the V gene TRBV28; 9 positions agree with TRBD2. Germline V gives CDR1 MDHEN, CDR2 SYDVKM. The CDR3 consists of 17 residues. The junction had 15 bases not matched to a gene; V was cut back by 5 bases and J by 4 bases. The DNA for the CDR3 is TGTGCCAGCAGTATAACAGGGGCGGGGGGGGCCAGGTACGAGCAGTACTTC. Protein: CASSITGAGGARYEQYF.

The V and J genes are TRBV5-4 and TRBJ1-1, with TRBD1 as a possible D gene (5 bases). V shed 4 bases and J shed 4 bases, with 20 bases lying between them. Germline-derived CDR1 and CDR2 are SGHNT and YYREEE (reference sequence). CDR3 length: 16 residues. Here the CDR3 reads CASSLPTQGLGTEAFF. The DNA for the CDR3 is TGTGCCAGCAGCCTCCCAACCCAGGGCTTGGGCACTGAAGCTTTCTTT.

The rearrangement joins TRBV9 to TRBJ1-2; D not resolved. CDR3 size: 15 residues. V was pared by 8 bases and J by 8 bases, with 25 bases between. Looked up from germline, CDR1 is SGDLS and CDR2 is YYNGEE. The CDR3 reads CASSPLVGIKYGYTF. CDR3 bases: TGTGCCAGTAGTCCTCTTGTTGGTATTAAATACGGCTACACCTTC.

This clone was detected only a few times. The rearrangement uses TRBV28 and TRBJ2-1, with D tentatively TRBD1 (5 bases). The CDR3 is 15 residues long. CDR1 is MDHEN and CDR2 is SYDVKM in the germline V gene. The ends were cut back, 5 bases at V and 7 bases at J, with 18 bases in the middle. CDR3 protein: CASSTLYAGRNEQFF. The CDR3 DNA reads TGTGCCAGCAGTACCCTGTACGCAGGGCGAAATGAGCAGTTCTTC.